This TCR beta chain was recorded in a study of blood T cells in healthy people across ages. Overall study: T cells yielded about one barcoded beta molecule per two cells through template switching. The study's findings and limits: Diversity of TCR beta per million T cells declined in a roughly linear way with age. Naive T cell percentage strongly correlated with TCR beta diversity.

Through a sample-barcoded 5' primer and a J-beta primer mix, a second PCR was run for roughly 7 to 11 cycles. Each CDR3 protein is one row after TCRdb ran MiXCR on the 5' RACE reads. The table includes some 1,000,000 distinct CDR3 sequences, around 27% detected once. Looked up from germline, CDR1 is MDHEN and CDR2 is SYDVKM. The CDR3 sequence is 15 residues long. V dropped 2 bases and J dropped 0 bases, with 8 bases sitting between them. About this clonotype: Its antigen is as yet unknown.

These same data were also listed under a study on T cells of mothers and their children.

The source of this sequence is a girl aged 2 to 9 in good health. V and J are TRBV28 and TRBJ2-4; D unresolved. Sequencing input: blood. Written as DNA, the CDR3 is TGTGCCAGCAGTTTACCTACAGTAGCCAAAAACATTCAGTACTTC. It yields the protein CASSLPTVAKNIQYF.